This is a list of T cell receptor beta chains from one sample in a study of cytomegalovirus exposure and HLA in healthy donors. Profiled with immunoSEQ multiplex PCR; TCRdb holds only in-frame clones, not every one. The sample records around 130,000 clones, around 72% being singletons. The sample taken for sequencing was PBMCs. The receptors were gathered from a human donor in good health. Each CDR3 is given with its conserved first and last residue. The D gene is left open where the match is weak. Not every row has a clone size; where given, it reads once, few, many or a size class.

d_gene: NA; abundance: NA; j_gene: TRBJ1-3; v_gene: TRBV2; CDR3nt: TGTGCCAGCAGTGTGCCACAGGGAGGGACTCTGGGAGGAAACACCATATATTTT; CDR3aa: CASSVPQGGTLGGNTIYF
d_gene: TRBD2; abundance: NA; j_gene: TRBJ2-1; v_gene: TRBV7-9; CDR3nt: TGTTCCAGCAGCTCCCAAGGCGGGGGAAACTACAATGAGCAGTTCTTC; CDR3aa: CSSSSQGGGNYNEQFF
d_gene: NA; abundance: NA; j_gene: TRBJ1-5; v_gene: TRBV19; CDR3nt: TGTGCCAGTAGGTCTTTGGGGAGTTGGGATGGGGATCAGCCCCAGCATTTT; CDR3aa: CASRSLGSWDGDQPQHF
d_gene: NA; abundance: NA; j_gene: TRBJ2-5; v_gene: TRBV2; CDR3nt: TGTGCCAGCGGCATGGTAGAGACCCAGTACTTC; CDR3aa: CASGMVETQYF
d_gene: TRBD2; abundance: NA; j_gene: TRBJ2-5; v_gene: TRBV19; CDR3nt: TGTGCCAGTAGTACCTCTAGCGGGTTCATCCGGGAGACCCAGTACTTC; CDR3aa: CASSTSSGFIRETQYF
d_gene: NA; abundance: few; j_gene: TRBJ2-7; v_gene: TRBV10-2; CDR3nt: TGCGCCAGCACCAGGGCGGCGGGGTACGAGCAGTACTTC; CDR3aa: CASTRAAGYEQYF
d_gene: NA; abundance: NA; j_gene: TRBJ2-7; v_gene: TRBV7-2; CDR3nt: TGTGCCAGCAGTTACGGGACACGGGGCGAGCAGTACTTC; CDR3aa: CASSYGTRGEQYF
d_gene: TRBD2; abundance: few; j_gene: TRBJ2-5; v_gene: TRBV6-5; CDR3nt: TGTGCCAGCTCGAATAGCGGGAGTAGGGAGACCCAGTACTTC; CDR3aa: CASSNSGSRETQYF
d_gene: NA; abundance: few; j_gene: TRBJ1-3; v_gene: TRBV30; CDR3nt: TGTGCCTGGAGTCCGGGGTTAGGAGGGAGCTCTGGAAACACCATATATTTT; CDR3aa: CAWSPGLGGSSGNTIYF
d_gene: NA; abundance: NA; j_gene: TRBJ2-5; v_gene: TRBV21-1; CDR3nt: TGTGCCAGCGCTCCGGGACACCCCAAAGAGACCCAGTACTTC; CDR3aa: CASAPGHPKETQYF
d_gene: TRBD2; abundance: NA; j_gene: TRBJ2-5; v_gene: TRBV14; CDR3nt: TGTGCCAGCAGCCACCTTCAGGGAGGGGTTGTGGGAGCGGAGACCCAGTACTTC; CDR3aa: CASSHLQGGVVGAETQYF
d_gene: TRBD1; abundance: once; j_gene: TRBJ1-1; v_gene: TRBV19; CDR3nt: TGTGCCAGTAGTGCTCCACAGGGGGCCTTAACTGAAGCTTTCTTT; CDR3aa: CASSAPQGALTEAFF
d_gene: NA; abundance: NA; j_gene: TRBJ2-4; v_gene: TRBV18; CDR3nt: TGTGCCAGCTCACCAACCCGCCAGGTTCACTTCCTCGGCAAAAACATTCAGTACTTC; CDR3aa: CASSPTRQVHFLGKNIQYF
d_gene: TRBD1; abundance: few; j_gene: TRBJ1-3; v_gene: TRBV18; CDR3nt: TGTGCCAGCTCACCCGCGGACAGGCCGGACACCATATATTTT; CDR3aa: CASSPADRPDTIYF
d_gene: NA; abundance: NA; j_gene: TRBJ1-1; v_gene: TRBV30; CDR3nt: TGTGCCTGGAGTCCTTATACAGGGAACACTGAAGCTTTCTTT; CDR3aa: CAWSPYTGNTEAFF
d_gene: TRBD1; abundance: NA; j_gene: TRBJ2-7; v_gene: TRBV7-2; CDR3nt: TGTGCCAGCAGCTCGAGACAGGGCGGACACGAGCAGTACTTC; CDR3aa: CASSSRQGGHEQYF
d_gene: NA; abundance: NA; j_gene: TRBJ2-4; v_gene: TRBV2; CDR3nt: TGTGCCAGCAGTGAAGCAAGCGGCCGGACCGCGGTTCAGTACTTC; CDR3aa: CASSEASGRTAVQYF
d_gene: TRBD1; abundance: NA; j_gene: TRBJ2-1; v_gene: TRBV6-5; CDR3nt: TGTGCCACCAAACAGGGGGCCTACAATGAGCAGTTCTTC; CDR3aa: CATKQGAYNEQFF
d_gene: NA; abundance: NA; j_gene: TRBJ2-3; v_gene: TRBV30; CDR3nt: TGTGCCTGGAGTGTACTGAGGGTTAGGGTAGATACGCAGTATTTT; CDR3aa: CAWSVLRVRVDTQYF
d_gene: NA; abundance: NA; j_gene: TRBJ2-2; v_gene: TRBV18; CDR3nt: TGTGCCAGCTCACCACTGATGACGAGGCACCGGGGAGCTGTTTTT; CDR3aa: CASSPLMTRHRGAVF
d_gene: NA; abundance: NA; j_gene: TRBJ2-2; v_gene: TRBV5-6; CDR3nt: TGTGCCAGCAGCCGGGTCCTTTCTGGGGAGCTGTTTTTT; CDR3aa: CASSRVLSGELFF
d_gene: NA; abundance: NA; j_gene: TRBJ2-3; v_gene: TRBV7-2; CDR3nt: TGTGCCAGCAGGTCAGGGACAGATACGCAGTATTTT; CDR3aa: CASRSGTDTQYF
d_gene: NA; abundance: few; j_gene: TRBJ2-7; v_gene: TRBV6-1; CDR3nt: TGTGCCAGCAGTGTAACGGGACTCCGTTCCTACGAGCAGTACTTC; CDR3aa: CASSVTGLRSYEQYF
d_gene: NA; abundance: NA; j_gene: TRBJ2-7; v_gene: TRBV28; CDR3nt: TGTGCCAGCAGTTTGGGGGGGCGGGAGCCGTACTTC; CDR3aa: CASSLGGREPYF
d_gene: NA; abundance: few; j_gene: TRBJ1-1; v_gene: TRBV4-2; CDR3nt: TGTGCCAGCAGCCACCCGGGTCTCCTTAGCCCTGAAGCTTTCTTT; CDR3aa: CASSHPGLLSPEAFF
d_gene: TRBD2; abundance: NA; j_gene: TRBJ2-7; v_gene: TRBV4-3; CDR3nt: TGCGCCAGCAGCCAAGATCCGACTAGCGAAGGAGAGTACTTC; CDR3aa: CASSQDPTSEGEYF
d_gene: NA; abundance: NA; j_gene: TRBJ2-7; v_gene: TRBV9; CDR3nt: TGTGCCAGCAGCGTAGATGCAGGGTCCTACGAGCAGTACTTC; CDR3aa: CASSVDAGSYEQYF
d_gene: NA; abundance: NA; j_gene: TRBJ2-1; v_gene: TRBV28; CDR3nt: TGTGCCAGCAGTTTACTCGATAGGGGCTCCTACAATGAGCAGTTCTTC; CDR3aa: CASSLLDRGSYNEQFF
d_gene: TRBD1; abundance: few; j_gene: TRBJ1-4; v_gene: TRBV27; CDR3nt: TGTGCCAGCAGTTCACAGGGGGAAAAACTGTTTTTT; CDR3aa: CASSSQGEKLFF
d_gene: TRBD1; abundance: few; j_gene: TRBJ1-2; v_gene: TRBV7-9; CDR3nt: TGTGCCAGCAGTCCAAGACAGGGGAACTATGGCTACACCTTC; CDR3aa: CASSPRQGNYGYTF
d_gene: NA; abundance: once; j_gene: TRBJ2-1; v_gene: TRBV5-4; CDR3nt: TGTGCCAGCAGCCAGGGGCTCATTACCTACAATGAGCAGTTCTTC; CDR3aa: CASSQGLITYNEQFF
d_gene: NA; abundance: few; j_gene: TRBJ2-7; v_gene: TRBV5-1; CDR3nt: TGCGCCAGCAGCGCCAGGTTGGCGGGACTCTACGAGCAGTACTTC; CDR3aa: CASSARLAGLYEQYF
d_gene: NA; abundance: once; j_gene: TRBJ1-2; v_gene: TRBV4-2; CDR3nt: TGTGCCAGCAGCCAAGTCGAGCAGGCCTATGGCTACACCTTC; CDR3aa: CASSQVEQAYGYTF
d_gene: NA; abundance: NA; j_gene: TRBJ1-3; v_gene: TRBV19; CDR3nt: TGTGCCAGTAGTATGACCGTCGCAGCGGCCGGAAACACCATATATTTT; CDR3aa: CASSMTVAAAGNTIYF
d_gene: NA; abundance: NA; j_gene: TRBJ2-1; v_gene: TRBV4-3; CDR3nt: TGCGCCAGCAGCCAAGAAGCGTGGAGCTCCTACAATGAGCAGTTCTTC; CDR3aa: CASSQEAWSSYNEQFF
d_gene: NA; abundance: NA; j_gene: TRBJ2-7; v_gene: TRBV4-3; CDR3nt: TGCGCCAGCAGCCGCGGACTCGTTAGCTCCTACGAGCAGTACTTC; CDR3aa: CASSRGLVSSYEQYF
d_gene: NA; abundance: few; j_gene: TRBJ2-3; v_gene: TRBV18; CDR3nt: TGTGCCAGCTCTCAGGGGCCTAAGGGGACAGATACGCAGTATTTT; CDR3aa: CASSQGPKGTDTQYF
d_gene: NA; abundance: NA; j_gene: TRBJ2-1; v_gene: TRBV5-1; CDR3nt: TGCGCCAGCAGCTTGGAATCCGGTACGGGATTCGGTGAGCAGTTCTTC; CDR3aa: CASSLESGTGFGEQFF
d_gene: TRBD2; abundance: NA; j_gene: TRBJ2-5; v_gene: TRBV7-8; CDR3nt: TGTGCCAGCAGCCCCCTCACTAGCGGGGGGACAGAGACCCAGTACTTC; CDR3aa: CASSPLTSGGTETQYF
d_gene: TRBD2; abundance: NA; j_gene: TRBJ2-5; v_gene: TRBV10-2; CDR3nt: TGCGCCAGCAGACCACTAGCGGGACAAGAGACCCAGTACTTC; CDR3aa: CASRPLAGQETQYF
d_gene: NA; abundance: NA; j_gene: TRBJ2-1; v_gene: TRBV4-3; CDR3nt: TGCGCCAGCAGCCAACCACCGGGTCCGCAGTTCTTC; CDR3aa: CASSQPPGPQFF
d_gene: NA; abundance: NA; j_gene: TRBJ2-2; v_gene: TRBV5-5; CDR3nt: TGTGCCAGCAGCTTGGTTAACGGCGGGGAGCTGTTTTTT; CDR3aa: CASSLVNGGELFF
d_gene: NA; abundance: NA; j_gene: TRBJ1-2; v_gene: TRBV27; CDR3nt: TGTGCCAGCAGTTCCCACCCCCATAGTGGCTACACCTTC; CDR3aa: CASSSHPHSGYTF
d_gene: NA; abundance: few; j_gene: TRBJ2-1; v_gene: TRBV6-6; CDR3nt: TGTGCCAGCAGTCCTTTGACTAGTAAATCTGAGCAGTTCTTC; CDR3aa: CASSPLTSKSEQFF
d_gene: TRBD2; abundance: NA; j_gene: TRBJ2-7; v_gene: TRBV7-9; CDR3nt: TGTGCCAGCAGCCCTGGGGGGACTAGCGGGGATTACGAGCAGTACTTC; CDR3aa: CASSPGGTSGDYEQYF
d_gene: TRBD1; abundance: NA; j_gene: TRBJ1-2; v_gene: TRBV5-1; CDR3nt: TGCGCCAGCAGCGGGTCAGGGGGCAGCTATGGCTACACCTTC; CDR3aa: CASSGSGGSYGYTF
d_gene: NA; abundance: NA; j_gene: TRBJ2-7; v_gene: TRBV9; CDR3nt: TGTGCCAGCAGCGAGGGAGGGGGACGGCCCTACGAGCAGTACTTC; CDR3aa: CASSEGGGRPYEQYF
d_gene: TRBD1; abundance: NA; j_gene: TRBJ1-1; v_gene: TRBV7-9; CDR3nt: TGTGCCAGCAGCCCCAATACCGGGACAGAGAACACTGAAGCTTTCTTT; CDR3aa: CASSPNTGTENTEAFF
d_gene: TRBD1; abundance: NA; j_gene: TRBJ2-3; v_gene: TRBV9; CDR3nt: TGTGCCAGCAGCCGGGACAGCCGGCGGGCAGATACGCAGTATTTT; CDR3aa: CASSRDSRRADTQYF
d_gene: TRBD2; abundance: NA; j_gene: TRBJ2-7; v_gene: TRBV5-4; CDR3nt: TGTGCCAGCAGCTCAGCGGGAGGGCGATACGAGCAGTACTTC; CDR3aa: CASSSAGGRYEQYF
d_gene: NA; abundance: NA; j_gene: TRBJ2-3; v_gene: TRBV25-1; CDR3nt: TGTGCCAGCAGTGGCGGCTGGCAACAGTATTTT; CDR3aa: CASSGGWQQYF
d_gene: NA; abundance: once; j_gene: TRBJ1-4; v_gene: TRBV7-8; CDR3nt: TGTGCCAGCAGCTTCACTGCAACTAATGAAAAACTGTTTTTT; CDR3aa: CASSFTATNEKLFF
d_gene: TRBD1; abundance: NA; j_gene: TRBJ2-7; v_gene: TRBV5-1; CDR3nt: TGCGCCAGCAGCATAGGGACAGGGGGCTACGAGCAGTACTTC; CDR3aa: CASSIGTGGYEQYF
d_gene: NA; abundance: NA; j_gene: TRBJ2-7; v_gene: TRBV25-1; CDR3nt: TGTGCCAGCGCCACGGGGGCCTACGAGCAGTACTTC; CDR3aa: CASATGAYEQYF
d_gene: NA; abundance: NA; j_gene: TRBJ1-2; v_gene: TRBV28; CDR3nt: TGTGCCAGCAGTTTCGTAGCAAGCTACACCTTC; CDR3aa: CASSFVASYTF
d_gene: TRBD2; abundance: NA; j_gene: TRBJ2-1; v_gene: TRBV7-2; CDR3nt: TGTGCCAGCAATCTAGCGGGAGGCAATGAGCAGTTCTTC; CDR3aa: CASNLAGGNEQFF
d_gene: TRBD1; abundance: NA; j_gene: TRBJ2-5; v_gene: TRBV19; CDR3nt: TGTGCCAGTACCCCAGGACAGGGACAAGAGACCCAGTACTTC; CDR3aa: CASTPGQGQETQYF
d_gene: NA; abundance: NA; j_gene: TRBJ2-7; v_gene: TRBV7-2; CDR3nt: TGTGCCAGCAGCTCTCGGGTCGGTTCCTACGAGCAGTACTTC; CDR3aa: CASSSRVGSYEQYF
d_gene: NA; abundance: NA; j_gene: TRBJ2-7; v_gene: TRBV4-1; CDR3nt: TGCGCCAGCAGCCTAATCCCCCCCCTTGGGCAATCCTACGAGCAGTACTTC; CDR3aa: CASSLIPPLGQSYEQYF